This T cell receptor beta chain was observed in a study of T cell changes during pregnancy in multiple sclerosis. Sequencing was performed with immunoSEQ multiplex PCR; in TCRdb, only in-frame clones are kept and a portion is missing. The data hold fewer than 65,000 clones, with roughly nine tenths observed a single time. In this sample, this clone turned up once. Sequencing was performed on peripheral blood, taken before pregnancy. The receptor was isolated from a female donor with multiple sclerosis, enrolled in a pregnancy study.

CDR3 residues: CSVDGQGLETQYF. CDR3 in DNA: TGCAGCGTTGATGGACAGGGCTTGGAGACCCAGTACTTC. The chain has TRBV29-1 and TRBJ2-5, with 8 bases aligning to TRBD1. This CDR3 comprises 13 residues. Per germline, CDR1 SQVTM and CDR2 ANQGSEA. Germline trimming cut 3 bases from V and 5 bases from J; bases unmatched to any gene: 5.